Ten or more counts support the clone carrying this TCR beta chain. Its antigen is unknown. The record originates from a study of regulatory T cells in long-lasting Graves disease. Study-wide results and limits: Not thyroid tissue but only peripheral blood was studied.

Between the trimmed V and J ends, which lost 6 bases and 6 bases, there was a span of 18 bases. The CDR3 contains 14 residues. Germline CDR1 SNHLY, CDR2 FYNNEI. Time point described: newly diagnosed GD, antithyroid drugs for less than 3 months. The authors made the TCR library using RNA they extracted from PBMCs. Arm-PCR with iRepertoire HTBI primers amplified the CDR3 regions for these TCR beta libraries. TCRdb ran MiXCR on the multiplex PCR reads and lists one entry per CDR3 protein. Here the sample spans fewer than 550,000 distinct CDR3 sequences, roughly a sixth being singletons. The same specimen was also included in a second study, on T cells in Graves' hyperthyroidism and ophthalmopathy.

This chain joins TRBV2 and TRBJ2-7, with TRBD1 as a possible D gene (5 bases). The sequencing used peripheral blood mononuclear cells (PBMCs), collected at new diagnosis, from a patient treated with antithyroid drugs. This TCR was recovered from a woman aged 35 to 59 with Graves disease. The CDR3 is CASRLQVTPTEQYF. The CDR3 coding sequence is TGTGCCAGCAGGTTACAGGTGACTCCCACCGAGCAGTACTTC.